This T cell receptor beta chain originates from a study of CD8 T cells in ankylosing spondylitis (dated 2017 in TCRdb). Background on the whole study: To find TCR variants linked to disease, the study profiled T cell receptor beta repertoires in ankylosing spondylitis patients and healthy donors. The full study cohort comprised 25 ankylosing spondylitis patients and about 110 healthy donors. Peripheral blood was sampled, and synovial fluid was additionally collected from ankylosing spondylitis patients.

This clonotype was observed many times. This clone's antigen is unknown. Per-base quality was not reported, and no clone a single base away is much larger than it. For sequencing, an Illumina HiSeq 2500 was employed. Quantitative 5'-RACE with molecular barcodes was used to prepare TCR beta libraries. Processing in the source paper ran as follows. A new computational method based on a probabilistic model of VDJ rearrangement was used to identify disease-linked TCR variants. The raw public data were reprocessed by TCRdb itself: fastp quality trimming at Q25, MiXCR clonotype calling, in-frame beta chains only. Each record represents a unique CDR3 protein, reported with the most common genes and DNA among its rows. The V and J calls come from TCRdb's annotation, not from the publication. The sample table lists 200,000 or so distinct CDR3 sequences, roughly 26% of them with a count of one. The ten largest clones take up roughly 6.7% of the sample.

Overall study results and their limits: The disease-linked clones showed a CD8+ phenotype and occurred at relatively low frequencies in peripheral blood. A TCR beta motif made up of several highly homologous amino acid variants appeared to be characteristic of blood from ankylosing spondylitis patients. The disease-linked clones were reported to be significantly enriched in matched synovial fluid samples from ankylosing spondylitis patients. Some of the motif variants had been reported before in the synovial fluid and blood of reactive arthritis patients, a finding that suggests common disease-initiation mechanisms.

Material: blood, either unsorted or a sorted T cell fraction (not recorded which). The source is a male donor with ankylosing spondylitis or in good health (not recorded which).

The CDR3 has the sequence CASSFGAERNEQFF. The nucleotides read TGTGCCAGCAGTTTCGGGGCGGAGCGCAATGAGCAGTTCTTC. The chain is made from TRBV12-3 or TRBV12-4 and TRBJ2-1; the D gene is tentatively TRBD1 or TRBD2, each matching 5 bases. Inclusive of the bounding cysteine and phenylalanine, the CDR3 is 14 residues long. Left in the record is the CDR3 DNA by itself, 42 bases read in frame from the first base. V is cut by 3 bases and J by 6 bases, and the space between the germline ends is 12 bases.